This T cell receptor (beta chain) is drawn from a study of blood T cell repertoires in COVID-19. In the study overall: COVID-19 samples collected from the United States, Italy and Spain covered acute and convalescent phases.

This clone has more than one count but fewer than ten. V trimming: 3 bases; J trimming: 6 bases; junction bases outside the gene matches: 6. This CDR3 is built from 15 residues. Per the germline V gene, CDR1 is LGHDT and CDR2 is YNNKEL (reference sequence). Original processing notes: The authors estimated nucleated cell counts from reference gene primer amplification. Method: immunoSEQ multiplex PCR; TCRdb's copy keeps in-frame clones and lacks some. D and trimming come from the DNA, and the V and J calls and clone size come from that table. The table records about 69,000 clones, around 80% of them present only once.

Source material: peripheral blood. This chain connects TRBV3-1 (or the pseudogene TRBV3-2) to TRBJ1-5, with TRBD1 identical over 9 bases. This TCR was recovered from a man aged 45-65 years with COVID-19, enrolled during active disease. The CDR3 nucleotides are TGTGCCAGCAGCCAGGGACAGGGTTTTAGTCAGCCCCAGCATTTT. Protein sequence: CASSQGQGFSQPQHF.